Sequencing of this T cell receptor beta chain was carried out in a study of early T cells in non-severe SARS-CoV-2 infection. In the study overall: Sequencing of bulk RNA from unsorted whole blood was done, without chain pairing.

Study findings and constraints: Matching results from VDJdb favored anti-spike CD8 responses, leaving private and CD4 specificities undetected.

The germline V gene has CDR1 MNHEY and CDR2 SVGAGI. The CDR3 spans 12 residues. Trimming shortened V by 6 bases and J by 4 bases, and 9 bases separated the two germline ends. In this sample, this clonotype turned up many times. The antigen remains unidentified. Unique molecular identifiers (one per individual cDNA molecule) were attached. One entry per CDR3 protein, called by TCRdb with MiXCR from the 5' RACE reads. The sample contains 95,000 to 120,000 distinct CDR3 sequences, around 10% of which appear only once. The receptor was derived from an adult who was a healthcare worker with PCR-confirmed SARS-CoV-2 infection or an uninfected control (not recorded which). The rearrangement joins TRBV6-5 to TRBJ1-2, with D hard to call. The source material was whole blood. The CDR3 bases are TGTGCCAGCAGCCGAGGAGGCTATGGCTACACCTTC. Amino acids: CASSRGGYGYTF.